The rows below give T cell receptor beta chains drawn from one sample of a study of CD8 T cells in ankylosing spondylitis. One entry per CDR3 protein results from TCRdb running MiXCR on the 5' RACE reads. The table shows approximately 520,000 distinct CDR3 sequences, with about 5.2% occurring only once. Sequencing was carried out using blood, either unsorted or a sorted T cell fraction (not recorded which). The receptors originated from a male donor with ankylosing spondylitis. Both conserved end residues are part of each CDR3. A D gene is named only where the DNA matches it firmly. Rows give clone size only sometimes, using once, few, many, or a class for an expanded clone.

clone_size d_call j_call cdr3_length v_call cdr3_nt cdr3_aa
many - TRBJ2-3 16 TRBV7-9 TGTGCCAGCAGCTTAGGTCGGGGGGCCCACACAGATACGCAGTATTTT CASSLGRGAHTDTQYF
many TRBD1 TRBJ2-4 16 TRBV2 TGTGCCAGCAGTCTAACCGGGACAGCCAAGTTAAACATTCAGTACTTC CASSLTGTAKLNIQYF
many - TRBJ1-2 14 TRBV12-3/TRBV12-4 TGTGCCAGCAGCAATACAGGGTTTGCCTATGGCTACACCTTC CASSNTGFAYGYTF
many - TRBJ2-2 18 TRBV4-2 TGTGCCAGCAGCCGCCCAAGGGTTGGCAGGGCAGGGACCGGGGAGCTGTTTTTT CASSRPRVGRAGTGELFF
few TRBD2 TRBJ2-1 16 TRBV5-1 TGCGCCAGCAGCTTGGAACTAGCGGGCCCGGGGAATGAGCAGTTCTTC CASSLELAGPGNEQFF
many TRBD1 TRBJ1-1 15 TRBV5-4 TGTGCCAGCAGCTTGGGGGGACAGGGTCTATCTGAAGCTTTCTTT CASSLGGQGLSEAFF
few - TRBJ1-1 14 TRBV5-1 TGCGCCAGCAGCTTCGATTCGGCGAACACTGAAGCTTTCTTT CASSFDSANTEAFF
many - TRBJ1-2 13 TRBV27 TGTGCCAGCAGTCCAAGGGAGAACTATGGCTACACCTTC CASSPRENYGYTF
many - TRBJ2-3 16 TRBV5-5 TGTGCCAGCAGCTTGGTTGGGGAGACTAGCACAGATACGCAGTATTTT CASSLVGETSTDTQYF
many - TRBJ2-1 17 TRBV18 TGTGCCAGCTCACCGAACAGGGGTAGCGGATCCTACAATGAGCAGTTCTTC CASSPNRGSGSYNEQFF
many - TRBJ1-1 13 TRBV29-1 TGCAGCGTTGAGAGCAGGCTGGCCACTGAAGCGGTCTTT CSVESRLATEAVF
many - TRBJ2-7 14 TRBV20-1 TGCAGTGCCGTCCGGCAGGGCTATTCCTACGAGCAGTACTTC CSAVRQGYSYEQYF
many - TRBJ2-1 16 TRBV2 TGTGCCAGCAAGTCGTTACACCACAACTACTACAATGAGCAGTTCTTC CASKSLHHNYYNEQFF
many - TRBJ2-4 13 TRBV10-3 TGTGCCACCGGGGACGGTCTCAAAAACATTCAGTACTTC CATGDGLKNIQYF
many - TRBJ1-2 13 TRBV6-5 TGTGCCAGCAGTTTCCAACGTTGGGGTGGCTACACCTTC CASSFQRWGGYTF
few - TRBJ2-7 15 TRBV4-3 TGCGCCAGCAGCCAAGATGTGGGGGGCCCCTACGAGCAGTACTTC CASSQDVGGPYEQYF
many - TRBJ1-2 13 TRBV5-1 TGCGCCAGCAGCCTAAACGGGGCGGGAGGCTACACCTTC CASSLNGAGGYTF
many - TRBJ2-2 16 TRBV10-3 TGTGCCATCAGTGGGCGACAGGCTACTTACACCGGGGAGCTGTTTTTT CAISGRQATYTGELFF
- - TRBJ2-1 15 TRBV4-3 TGCGCCAGCAGCCAAGGGCTAGAAATCGGTAATGAGCAGTTCTTC CASSQGLEIGNEQFF
many - TRBJ2-2 18 TRBV11-1 TGTGCCAGCAGCCCGTTCCGTGAGGGACCGACGAACACCGGGGAGCTGTTTTTT CASSPFREGPTNTGELFF
many TRBD2 TRBJ2-5 15 TRBV6-2/TRBV6-3 TGTGCCAGCAGTTACTCGAGACTAGCTGGGGAGACCCAGTACTTC CASSYSRLAGETQYF
many - TRBJ1-5 12 TRBV6-2/TRBV6-3 TGTGCCAGCAGTTACCCTCTTTCCCCCCAGCATTTT CASSYPLSPQHF
many - TRBJ2-7 13 TRBV10-3 TGTGCCATCACCAGGGACACGACCTACGAGCAGTACTTC CAITRDTTYEQYF
many TRBD1 TRBJ2-7 16 TRBV4-2 TGTGCCAGCAGCCAAGTTACCCGGGACAGCCCCTGGGAGCAGTACTTC CASSQVTRDSPWEQYF